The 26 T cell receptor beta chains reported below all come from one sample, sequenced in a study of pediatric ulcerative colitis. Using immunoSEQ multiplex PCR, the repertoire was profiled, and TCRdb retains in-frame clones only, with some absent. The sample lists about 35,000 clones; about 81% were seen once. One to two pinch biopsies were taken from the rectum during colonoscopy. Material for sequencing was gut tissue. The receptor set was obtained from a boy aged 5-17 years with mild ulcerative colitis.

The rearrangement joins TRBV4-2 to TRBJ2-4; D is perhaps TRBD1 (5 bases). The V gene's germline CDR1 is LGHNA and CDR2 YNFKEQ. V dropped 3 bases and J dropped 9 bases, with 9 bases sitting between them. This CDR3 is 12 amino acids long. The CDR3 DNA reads TGTGCCAGCAGCCACATGGACACCATTCAGTACTTC. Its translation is CASSHMDTIQYF.

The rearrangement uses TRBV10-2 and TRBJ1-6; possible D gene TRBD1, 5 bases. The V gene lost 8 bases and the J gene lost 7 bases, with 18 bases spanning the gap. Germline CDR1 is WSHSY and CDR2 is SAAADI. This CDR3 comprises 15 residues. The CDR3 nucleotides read TGCGCCAGCCAACGGGGGGTGAGATGGAATTCACCCCTCCACTTT. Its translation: CASQRGVRWNSPLHF.

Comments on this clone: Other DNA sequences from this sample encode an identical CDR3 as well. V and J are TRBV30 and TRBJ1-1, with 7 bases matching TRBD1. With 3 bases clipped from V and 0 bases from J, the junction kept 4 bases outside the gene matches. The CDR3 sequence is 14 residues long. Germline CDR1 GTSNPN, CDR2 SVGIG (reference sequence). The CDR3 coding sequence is TGTGCCTGGAGCGGGACAGTGATGAACACTGAAGCTTTCTTT. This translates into CAWSGTVMNTEAFF.

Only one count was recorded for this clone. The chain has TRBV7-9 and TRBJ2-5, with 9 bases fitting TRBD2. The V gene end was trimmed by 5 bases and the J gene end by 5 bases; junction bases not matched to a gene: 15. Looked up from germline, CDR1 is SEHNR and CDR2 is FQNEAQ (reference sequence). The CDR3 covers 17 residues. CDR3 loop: CASSTSGGGANSETQYF. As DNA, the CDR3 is TGTGCCAGCAGCACGTCCGGCGGGGGGGCTAATTCCGAGACCCAGTACTTC.

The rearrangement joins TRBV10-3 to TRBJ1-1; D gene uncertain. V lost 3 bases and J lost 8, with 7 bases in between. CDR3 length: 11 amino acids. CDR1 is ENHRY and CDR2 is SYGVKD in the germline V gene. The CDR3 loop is CAISEAGEAFF. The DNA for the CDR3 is TGTGCCATCAGTGAAGCCGGGGAAGCTTTCTTT.

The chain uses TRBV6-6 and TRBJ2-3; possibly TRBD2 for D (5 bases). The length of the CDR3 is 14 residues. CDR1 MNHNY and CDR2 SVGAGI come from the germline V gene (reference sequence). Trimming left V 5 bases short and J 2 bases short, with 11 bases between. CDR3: CASSHEGLTDTQYF. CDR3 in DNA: TGTGCCAGCAGTCATGAGGGCCTCACAGATACGCAGTATTTT.

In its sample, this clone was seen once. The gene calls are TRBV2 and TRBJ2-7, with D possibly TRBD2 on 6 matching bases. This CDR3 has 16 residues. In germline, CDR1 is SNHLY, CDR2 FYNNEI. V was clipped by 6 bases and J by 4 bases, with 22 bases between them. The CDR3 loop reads CASRSGGPWEAYEQYF. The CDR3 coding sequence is TGTGCCAGCAGAAGCGGAGGGCCCTGGGAAGCTTACGAGCAGTACTTC.

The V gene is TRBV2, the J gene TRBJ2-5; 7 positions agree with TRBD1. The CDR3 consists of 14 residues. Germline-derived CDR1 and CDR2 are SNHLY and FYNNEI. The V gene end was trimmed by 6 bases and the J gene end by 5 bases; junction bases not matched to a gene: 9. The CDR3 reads CASRPATGEETQYF. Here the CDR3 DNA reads TGTGCCAGCAGACCAGCTACAGGGGAGGAGACCCAGTACTTC. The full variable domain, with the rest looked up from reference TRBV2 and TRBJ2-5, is EPEVTQTPSHQVTQMGQEVILRCVPISNHLYFYWYRQILGQKVEFLVSFYNNEISEKSEIFDDQFSVERPDGSNFTLKIRSTKLEDSAMYFCASRPATGEETQYFGPGTRLLVL.

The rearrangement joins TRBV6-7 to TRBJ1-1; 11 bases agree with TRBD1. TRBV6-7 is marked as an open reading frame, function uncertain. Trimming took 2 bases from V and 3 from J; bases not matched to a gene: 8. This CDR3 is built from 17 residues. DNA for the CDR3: TGTGCCAGCAGTTACGACCAACCGGGACAGGGGGACACTGAAGCTTTCTTT. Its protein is CASSYDQPGQGDTEAFF.

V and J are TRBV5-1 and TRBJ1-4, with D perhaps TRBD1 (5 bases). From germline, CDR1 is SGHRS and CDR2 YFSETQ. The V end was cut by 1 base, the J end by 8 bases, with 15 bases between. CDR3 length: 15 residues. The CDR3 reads CASSLTLSKGEKLFF. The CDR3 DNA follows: TGCGCCAGCAGCTTGACACTATCGAAGGGGGAAAAACTGTTTTTT.

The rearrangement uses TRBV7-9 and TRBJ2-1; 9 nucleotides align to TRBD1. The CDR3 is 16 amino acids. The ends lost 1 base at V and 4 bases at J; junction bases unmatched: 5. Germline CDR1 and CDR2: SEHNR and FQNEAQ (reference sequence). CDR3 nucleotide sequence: TGTGCCAGCAGCTTAGTAGGACAGGGGCGATACAATGAGCAGTTCTTC. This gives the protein CASSLVGQGRYNEQFF.

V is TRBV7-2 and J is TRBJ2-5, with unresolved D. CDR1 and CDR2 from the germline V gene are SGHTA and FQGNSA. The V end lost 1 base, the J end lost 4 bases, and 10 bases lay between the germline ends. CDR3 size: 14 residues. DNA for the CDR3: TGTGCCAGCAGCTTAGGGCCCCAGCGAGAGACCCAGTACTTC. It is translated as CASSLGPQRETQYF.

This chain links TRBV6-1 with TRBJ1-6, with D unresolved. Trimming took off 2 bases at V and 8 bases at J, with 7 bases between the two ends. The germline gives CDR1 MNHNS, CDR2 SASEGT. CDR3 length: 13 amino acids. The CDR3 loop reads CASSEQVDSPLHF. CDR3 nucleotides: TGTGCCAGCAGTGAACAGGTAGATTCACCCCTCCACTTT.

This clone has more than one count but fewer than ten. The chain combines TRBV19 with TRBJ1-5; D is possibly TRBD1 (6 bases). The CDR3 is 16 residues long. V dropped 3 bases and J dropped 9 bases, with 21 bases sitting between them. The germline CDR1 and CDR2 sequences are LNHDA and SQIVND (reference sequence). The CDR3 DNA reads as TGTGCCAGTAGTATGAGTCGGGGGCCAGGTGATTCGCCCCAGCATTTT. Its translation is CASSMSRGPGDSPQHF.

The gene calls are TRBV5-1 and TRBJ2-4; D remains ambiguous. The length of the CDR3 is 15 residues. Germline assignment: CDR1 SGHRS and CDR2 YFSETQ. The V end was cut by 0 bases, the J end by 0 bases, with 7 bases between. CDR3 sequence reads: CASSLVAGAKNIQYF. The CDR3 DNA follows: TGCGCCAGCAGCTTGGTTGCAGGAGCCAAAAACATTCAGTACTTC.

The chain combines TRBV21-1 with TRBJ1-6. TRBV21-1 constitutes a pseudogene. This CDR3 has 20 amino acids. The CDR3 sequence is CASSKFGNVGTPRGISPLHF. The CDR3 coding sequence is TGTGCCAGCAGCAAATTCGGAAACGTCGGGACCCCGCGCGGGATTTCACCCCTCCACTTT.

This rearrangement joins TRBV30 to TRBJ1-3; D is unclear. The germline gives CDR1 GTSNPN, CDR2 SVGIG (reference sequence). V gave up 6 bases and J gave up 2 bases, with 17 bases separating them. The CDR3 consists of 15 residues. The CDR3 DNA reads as TGTGCCTGCGGTCGCCCGGCCCGACCTGGAAACACCATATATTTT. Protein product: CACGRPARPGNTIYF.

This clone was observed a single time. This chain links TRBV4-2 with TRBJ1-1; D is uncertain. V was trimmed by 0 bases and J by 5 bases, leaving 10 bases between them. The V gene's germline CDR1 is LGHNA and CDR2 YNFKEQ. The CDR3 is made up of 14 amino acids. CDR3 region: CASSQDSAGTEAFF. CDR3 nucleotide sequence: TGTGCCAGCAGCCAAGATAGTGCGGGTACTGAAGCTTTCTTT.

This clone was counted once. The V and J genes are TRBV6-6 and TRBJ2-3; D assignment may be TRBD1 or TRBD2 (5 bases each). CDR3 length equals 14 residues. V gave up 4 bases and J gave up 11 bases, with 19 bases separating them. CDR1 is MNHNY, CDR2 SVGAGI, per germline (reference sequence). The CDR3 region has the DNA TGTGCCAGCAGTTCTACTTCGAGGGGTTTGGGGCAGTATTTT. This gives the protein CASSSTSRGLGQYF.

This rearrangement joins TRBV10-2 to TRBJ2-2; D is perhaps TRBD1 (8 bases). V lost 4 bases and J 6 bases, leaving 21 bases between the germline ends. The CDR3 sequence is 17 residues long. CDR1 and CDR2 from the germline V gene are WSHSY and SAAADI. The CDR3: CASSGTNRGSGAGELFF. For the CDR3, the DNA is TGCGCCAGCAGTGGTACGAACAGGGGGAGCGGGGCCGGGGAGCTGTTTTTT.

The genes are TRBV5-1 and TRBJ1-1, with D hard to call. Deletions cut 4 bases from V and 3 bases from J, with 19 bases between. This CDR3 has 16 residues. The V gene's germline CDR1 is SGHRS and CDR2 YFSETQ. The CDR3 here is CASSPSAGERYTEAFF. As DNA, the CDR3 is TGCGCCAGCAGCCCCTCCGCGGGAGAGCGGTACACTGAAGCTTTCTTT.

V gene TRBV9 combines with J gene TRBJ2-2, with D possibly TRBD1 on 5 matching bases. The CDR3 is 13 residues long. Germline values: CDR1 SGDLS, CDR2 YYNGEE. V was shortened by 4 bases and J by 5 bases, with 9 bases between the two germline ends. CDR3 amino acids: CASSRGPTGELFF. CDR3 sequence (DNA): TGTGCCAGCAGCAGGGGTCCGACCGGGGAGCTGTTTTTT. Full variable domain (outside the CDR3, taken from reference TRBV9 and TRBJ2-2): DSGVTQTPKHLITATGQRVTLRCSPRSGDLSVYWYQQSLDQGLQFLIQYYNGEERAKGNILERFSAQQFPDLHSELNLSSLELGDSALYFCASSRGPTGELFFGEGSRLTVL.

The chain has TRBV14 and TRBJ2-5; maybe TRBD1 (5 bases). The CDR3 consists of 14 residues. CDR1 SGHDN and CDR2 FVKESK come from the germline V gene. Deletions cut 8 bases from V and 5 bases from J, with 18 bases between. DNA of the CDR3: TGTGCCAGCGCAAAGAGTCACAGGAGTGAGACCCAGTACTTC. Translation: CASAKSHRSETQYF. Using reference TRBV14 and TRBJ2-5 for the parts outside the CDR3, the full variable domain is EAGVTQFPSHSVIEKGQTVTLRCDPISGHDNLYWYRRVMGKEIKFLLHFVKESKQDESGMPNNRFLAERTGGTYSTLKVQPAELEDSGVYFCASAKSHRSETQYFGPGTRLLVL.

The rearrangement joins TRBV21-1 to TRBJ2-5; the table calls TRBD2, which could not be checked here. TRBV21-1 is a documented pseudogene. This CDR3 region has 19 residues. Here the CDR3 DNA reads TGTGCCAGCAGCAAAACCCTCTGGGCTAGCGGGGGGTCCCAAGAGACCCAGTACTTC. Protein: CASSKTLWASGGSQETQYF.

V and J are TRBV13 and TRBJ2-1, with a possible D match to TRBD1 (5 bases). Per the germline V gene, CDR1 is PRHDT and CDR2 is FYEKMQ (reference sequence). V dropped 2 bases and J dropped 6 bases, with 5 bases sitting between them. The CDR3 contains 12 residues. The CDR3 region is CASSLQGNEQFF. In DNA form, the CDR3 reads TGTGCCAGCAGCTTACAGGGCAATGAGCAGTTCTTC.

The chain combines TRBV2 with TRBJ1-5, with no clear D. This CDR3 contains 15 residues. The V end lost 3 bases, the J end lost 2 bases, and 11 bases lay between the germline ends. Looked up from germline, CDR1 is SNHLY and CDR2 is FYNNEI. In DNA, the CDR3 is TGTGCCAGCAGTGACAAGGAAGAGGGCAATCAGCCCCAGCATTTT. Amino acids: CASSDKEEGNQPQHF.